The 31 T cell receptor beta chains given below trace back to one sample, sequenced in a study of CD8 T cells in ankylosing spondylitis. TCRdb re-called the 5' RACE reads through MiXCR, storing one row per CDR3 protein. The sample contains roughly 120,000 distinct CDR3 sequences, about an eighth of which appear only once. Sequences were obtained from blood, either unsorted or a sorted T cell fraction (not recorded which). The receptor source for this set is a female donor with ankylosing spondylitis or in good health (not recorded which).

The table lists this clonotype with many counts. This chain uses TRBV9 with TRBJ2-7; 7 bases match TRBD1. V lost 0 bases and J lost 0; bases outside the gene matches: 3. Per the germline V gene, CDR1 is SGDLS and CDR2 is YYNGEE. CDR3 length: 15 amino acids. CDR3 residues: CASSVGRGFSYEQYF. CDR3 sequence (DNA): TGTGCCAGCAGCGTAGGCAGGGGGTTCTCCTACGAGCAGTACTTC.

This clonotype was seen once. Relative to the germline gene, one junction end is altered; a read error may explain this. This chain joins TRBV12-3 or TRBV12-4 and TRBJ2-2; the D is unclear. This CDR3 is 12 amino acids long. CDR3 nucleotides: TGTGCCAACAGTTTAGTCACCGGGGAGCTGTTTTTT. This translates into CANSLVTGELFF.

The chain has TRBV6-1 and TRBJ1-3; D gene unclear. The CDR3 length is 15 residues. In germline, CDR1 is MNHNS, CDR2 SASEGT. Trimming took 6 bases from V and 0 from J, leaving 12 bases between them. CDR3 coding DNA: TGTGCCAGCAGCCCCCTTGGCTCCTCTGGAAACACCATATATTTT. As protein: CASSPLGSSGNTIYF.

This clonotype was recorded many times. This rearrangement joins TRBV20-1 to TRBJ2-7; 7 positions agree with TRBD1. This CDR3 comprises 15 residues. The J segment lost 1 base and the V segment lost 3 bases, leaving 9 bases of the junction unmatched. Germline V gene sequence: CDR1 DFQATT, CDR2 SNEGSKA (reference sequence). CDR3 in DNA: TGCAGTGCTAGTTCCACCGGGACAGTATCCTACGAGCAGTACTTC. Protein sequence: CSASSTGTVSYEQYF.

This clonotype has a count of ten or more. V and J are TRBV5-1 and TRBJ2-1, with 12 positions matching TRBD2. Trimming took 2 bases from V and 6 from J; bases not matched to a gene: 6. From germline, CDR1 is SGHRS and CDR2 YFSETQ. This CDR3 spans 16 amino acids. The CDR3 sequence: CASSFSSGGAINEQFF. DNA for the CDR3: TGCGCCAGCAGCTTCTCTAGCGGGGGGGCTATCAATGAGCAGTTCTTC.

This clonotype was counted a few times. V and J are TRBV12-5 and TRBJ1-2, with D unresolved. This CDR3 is built from 14 residues. Looked up from germline, CDR1 is LGHNT and CDR2 is FRNRAP. V shed 5 bases and J shed 8 bases, with 18 bases lying between them. The CDR3 nucleotides are TGTGCTAGTGGTCCCCCCGCCGGGGTCTTCGGCTACACCTTC. This codes for CASGPPAGVFGYTF.

In this sample, this clonotype turned up many times. The CDR3 protein is CATSVGSAGGQPQHF. The CDR3 coding sequence is TGTGCCACCAGTGTGGGGTCGGCAGGTGGCCAGCCCCAGCATTTT. The chain couples TRBV24-1 to TRBJ1-5; D remains unclear. The V gene lost 5 bases and the J gene lost 7 bases, with 17 bases spanning the gap. Germline CDR1 and CDR2: KGHDR and SFDVKD. CDR3 length: 15 amino acids.

J is TRBJ1-5 and V is TRBV28, with D perhaps TRBD1 (5 bases). Germline V gives CDR1 MDHEN, CDR2 SYDVKM. Trimming shortened V by 2 bases and J by 3 bases, and 8 bases separated the two germline ends. The CDR3 runs to 14 residues. CDR3 coding DNA: TGTGCCAGCAGTTTACGACAGTACAATCAGCCCCAGCATTTT. Its translation is CASSLRQYNQPQHF.

Of note for this clonotype: A much larger clone lies a single base off, so this may be a read error. In this CDR3 the conserved last residue, phenylalanine or tryptophan, is missing, so a read error is likely. V usage is TRBV20-1 and J usage is TRBJ2-5; the match to TRBD2 covers 9 bases. Looked up from germline, CDR1 is DFQATT and CDR2 is SNEGSKA (reference sequence). V lost 3 bases to trimming and J lost 2 bases; unmatched junction nucleotides: 10. CDR3 length: 16 amino acids. CDR3 amino acids: CSARRFVSGSQETQYS. CDR3 bases: TGCAGTGCTAGGAGGTTCGTTAGCGGGAGTCAAGAGACCCAGTACTCC.

This clonotype was seen at least ten times. The rearrangement uses TRBV5-1 and TRBJ1-2; possibly TRBD1 for D (6 bases). The CDR3 loop spans 13 amino acids. Trimming left V 0 bases short and J 5 bases short, with 8 bases between. Germline loops: CDR1 SGHRS, CDR2 YFSETQ. The CDR3 nucleotides are TGCGCCAGCAGCTTGGACAGGGAGTATGGCTACACCTTC. Its translation is CASSLDREYGYTF.

This clonotype was detected ten times or more. J is TRBJ1-1 and V is TRBV29-1; D is perhaps TRBD1 (6 bases). The V end was cut by 5 bases, the J end by 4 bases, with 11 bases between. CDR1 and CDR2 (germline): SQVTM, ANQGSEA. This CDR3 has 12 residues. This CDR3 reads CSVQQGSTEAFF. The CDR3 DNA reads TGCAGCGTTCAACAGGGTTCCACTGAAGCTTTCTTT.

This sequence joins TRBV6-1 and TRBJ2-1; no clear D gene. The CDR3 is 11 amino acids. Germline CDR1 and CDR2: MNHNS and SASEGT. V gave up 6 bases and J gave up 8 bases, with 8 bases separating them. The CDR3 reads CASRSYHEQFF. DNA for the CDR3: TGTGCCAGCAGGTCTTATCATGAGCAGTTCTTC.

J is TRBJ1-1 and V is TRBV11-2; D may be TRBD1 (5 bases). The CDR3 covers 14 residues. V was cut by 5 bases and J by 2 bases, with 12 bases left in between. Germline V gene sequence: CDR1 SGHAT, CDR2 FQNNGV. CDR3 bases: TGTGCCAGCAGCACCCAGGGACGAAACACTGAAGCTTTCTTT. It specifies CASSTQGRNTEAFF.

This clonotype occurred many times. The gene calls are TRBV5-1 and TRBJ2-7, with 8 bases identical to TRBD1. Germline assignment: CDR1 SGHRS and CDR2 YFSETQ. The trim removed 2 bases at V and 6 bases at J, leaving 7 bases unmatched. This CDR3 region has 14 residues. In DNA form, the CDR3 reads TGCGCCAGCAGCTTACCTGGGACAGGTAGCGAGCAGTACTTC. Translated, it gives CASSLPGTGSEQYF.

This clonotype was counted between two and nine times. This rearrangement joins TRBV28 to TRBJ2-3; 15 positions match TRBD2. Per the germline V gene, CDR1 is MDHEN and CDR2 is SYDVKM. V lost 6 bases, J lost 3 bases, and 13 bases stayed unmatched. This CDR3 spans 19 amino acids. CDR3 sequence (DNA): TGTGCCAGCAGCCCTTGGACTAGCGGGGGGGCGGTTGGAACAGATACGCAGTATTTT. Its protein product is CASSPWTSGGAVGTDTQYF.

This clonotype was detected many times. This chain joins TRBV5-1 and TRBJ1-1; D is possibly TRBD1 (5 bases). This CDR3 has 13 amino acids. Germline CDR1 is SGHRS and CDR2 is YFSETQ. V was trimmed by 0 bases and J by 8 bases, leaving 11 bases between them. The CDR3 nucleotides are TGCGCCAGCAGCTTGGGTAGGGGATCGGAAGCTTTCTTT. This encodes CASSLGRGSEAFF.

This clonotype was seen repeatedly, ten times or more. This rearrangement joins TRBV5-1 to TRBJ1-1; D remains ambiguous. The CDR3 runs to 13 residues. The V end lost 0 bases, the J end lost 5 bases, and 8 bases lay between the germline ends. CDR1 and CDR2 (germline): SGHRS, YFSETQ. The CDR3 DNA reads as TGCGCCAGCAGCTTGGCCACCGAAACTGAAGCTTTCTTT. It specifies CASSLATETEAFF.

Ten or more counts support this clonotype. This chain links TRBV20-1 with TRBJ1-1; perhaps TRBD1 as D (5 bases). V lost 3 bases, J lost 5 bases, and 19 bases lay in between. Per the germline V gene, CDR1 is DFQATT and CDR2 is SNEGSKA (reference sequence). The CDR3 spans 15 residues. The CDR3 sequence: CSASRSGMGRTEAFF. CDR3 coding DNA: TGCAGTGCTAGCAGGTCAGGGATGGGAAGGACTGAAGCTTTCTTT.

The chain employs TRBV5-4 and TRBJ2-5; D might be TRBD2 (5 bases). The CDR3 is made up of 15 amino acids. Germline V gives CDR1 SGHNT, CDR2 YYREEE (reference sequence). Trimming pared 4 bases from V and 4 bases from J, leaving 17 bases between. The CDR3 coding sequence is TGTGCCAGCAGCACTGTTGACCCTGGAGGAGAGACCCAGTACTTC. This gives the protein CASSTVDPGGETQYF.

This clonotype was found a few times. CDR3 region: CASKRAGVFYEQYF. CDR3 nucleotide sequence: TGTGCCAGCAAAAGAGCGGGGGTCTTCTACGAGCAGTACTTC. This chain joins TRBV6-1 and TRBJ2-7, with TRBD2 identical over 8 bases. Unmatched junction bases numbered 8, after V lost 7 bases and J lost 3 bases. There are 14 residues in the CDR3. Germline V lookup: CDR1 MNHNS, CDR2 SASEGT.

This clonotype has ten or more counts. The genes are TRBV29-1 and TRBJ2-2; D is ambiguous. CDR3 length: 12 residues. With 7 bases removed from V and 6 bases from J, the gap between germline ends came to 12 bases. Germline V gene data show CDR1 as SQVTM and CDR2 as ANQGSEA. CDR3 amino acids: CSALGVAGELFF. The CDR3 DNA follows: TGCAGCGCTCTAGGCGTCGCCGGGGAGCTGTTTTTT.

The chain recombines TRBV5-1 with TRBJ2-1, with 8 bases identical to TRBD2. From germline, CDR1 is SGHRS and CDR2 YFSETQ. This CDR3 is built from 17 residues. Germline trimming cut 4 bases from V and 7 bases from J; bases unmatched to any gene: 16. The CDR3 DNA follows: TGCGCCAGCAGCCGGGCGTCAGGCGGGGGGACCATTAATGAGCAGTTCTTC. Translating gives CASSRASGGGTINEQFF.

In its sample, this clonotype was seen a few times. The chain combines TRBV7-2 with TRBJ2-1; D unclear. V was cut by 1 base and J by 4 bases, with 8 bases left in between. Per germline, CDR1 SGHTA and CDR2 FQGNSA. The CDR3 has 14 amino acids. CDR3 nucleotides: TGTGCCAGCAGCTTAGGGGGTCAGTACAATGAGCAGTTCTTC. Protein sequence: CASSLGGQYNEQFF.

The V call is TRBV12-3 or TRBV12-4, the J call TRBJ2-7; D not resolved. V dropped 1 base and J dropped 0 bases, with 10 bases sitting between them. The CDR3 sequence is 15 residues long. For the CDR3, the DNA is TGTGCCAGCAGTTTAGGCGGCCCTAGCTCCTACGAGCAGTACTTC. As protein: CASSLGGPSSYEQYF.

This clonotype was found many times. The V call is TRBV29-1, the J call TRBJ2-5; 8 bases fit TRBD2. The J segment lost 2 bases and the V segment lost 3 bases, leaving 5 bases of the junction unmatched. The germline CDR1 and CDR2 sequences are SQVTM and ANQGSEA. The length of the CDR3 is 14 residues. CDR3 sequence (DNA): TGCAGCGTTGATAGGTTAGCGGGACAAGAGACCCAGTACTTC. Translating it yields CSVDRLAGQETQYF.

This clonotype was seen ten or more times. The chain has TRBV12-3 or TRBV12-4 and TRBJ2-3, with D possibly TRBD2 on 6 matching bases. The CDR3 runs to 16 residues. The V end was cut by 2 bases, the J end by 7 bases, with 19 bases between. CDR3 coding DNA: TGTGCCAGCAGTTTACGGTCCAGCGGGCTATCCAATACGCAGTATTTT. The encoded protein is CASSLRSSGLSNTQYF.

About this clonotype: This sequence may be a read error, since a much larger clone differs from it by one base. V is TRBV20-1 and J is TRBJ2-7, with D perhaps given as TRBD1 or TRBD2 (5 bases each). Germline-derived CDR1 and CDR2 are DFQATT and SNEGSKA (reference sequence). The CDR3 has 12 amino acids. Trimming pared 5 bases from V and 9 bases from J, leaving 17 bases between. The CDR3 here is CSAPQPGLRQYF. The CDR3, as DNA: TGCAGTGCTCCCCAGCCGGGGCTACGGCAGTACTTC.

This clonotype has at least ten counts. The genes are TRBV7-3 and TRBJ1-2; TRBD1 is a possible D gene (6 bases). There are 14 residues in the CDR3. Trimming took off 3 bases at V and 7 bases at J, with 15 bases between the two ends. CDR1 and CDR2 from the germline V gene are SGHTA and FQGTGA. The CDR3 loop is CASSLDGGRAGYTF. The CDR3 DNA is TGTGCCAGCAGCTTGGACGGGGGCAGGGCTGGCTACACCTTC. The full variable domain, its missing parts supplied by reference TRBV7-3 and TRBJ1-2, is GAGVSQTPSNKVTEKGKYVELRCDPISGHTALYWYRQSLGQGPEFLIYFQGTGAADDSGLPNDRFFAVRPEGSVSTLKIQRTERGDSAVYLCASSLDGGRAGYTFGSGTRLTVV.

This clonotype has a count of ten or more. The gene calls are TRBV20-1 and TRBJ2-3, with TRBD2 as a possible D gene (6 bases). The CDR3 is 13 amino acids. Germline V gene sequence: CDR1 DFQATT, CDR2 SNEGSKA (reference sequence). Trimming stripped 0 bases from V and 7 bases from J, with 11 bases between. The DNA for the CDR3 is TGCAGTGCTAGAGAAACTAGCCCAAATACGCAGTATTTT. It encodes CSARETSPNTQYF.

This clonotype was seen repeatedly, ten times or more. V is TRBV20-1 and J is TRBJ1-5; 8 bases agree with TRBD1. The CDR3 extends over 12 amino acids. J was trimmed by 4 bases and V by 5 bases; bases with no gene match: 1. Per the germline V gene, CDR1 is DFQATT and CDR2 is SNEGSKA (reference sequence). DNA for the CDR3: TGCAGTGCTTGGACAGGGAATCAGCCCCAGCATTTT. It specifies CSAWTGNQPQHF.

This clonotype has only a few counts. This chain links TRBV11-2 with TRBJ1-4; D may be TRBD1 (5 bases). The CDR3 extends over 15 amino acids. V gave up 6 bases and J gave up 8 bases, with 19 bases separating them. The germline V gene has CDR1 SGHAT and CDR2 FQNNGV. The CDR3 region is CASRTPGLEREKLFF. CDR3 sequence (DNA): TGTGCCAGCAGGACCCCGGGACTTGAACGGGAAAAACTGTTTTTT.